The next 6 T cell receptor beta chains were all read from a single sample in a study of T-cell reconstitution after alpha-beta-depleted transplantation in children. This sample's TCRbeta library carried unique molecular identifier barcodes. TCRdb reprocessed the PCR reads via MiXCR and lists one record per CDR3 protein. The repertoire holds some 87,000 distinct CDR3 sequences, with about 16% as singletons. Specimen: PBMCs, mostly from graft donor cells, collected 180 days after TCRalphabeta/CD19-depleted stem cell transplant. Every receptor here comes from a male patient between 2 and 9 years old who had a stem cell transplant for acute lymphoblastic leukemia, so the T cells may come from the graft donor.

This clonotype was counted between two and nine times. This chain's CDR3 is CASRPLAGGSTDTQYF. As DNA, the CDR3 is TGTGCCAGCAGACCCCTAGCGGGGGGGAGCACAGATACGCAGTATTTT. The chain has TRBV11-2 and TRBJ2-3; 12 positions match TRBD2. Germline V CDR1 and CDR2: SGHAT, FQNNGV. Trimming took 6 bases from V and 0 from J; bases not matched to a gene: 4. The CDR3 contains 16 residues. The variable domain in full, completed from reference TRBV11-2 and TRBJ2-3, reads EAGVAQSPRYKIIEKRQSVAFWCNPISGHATLYWYQQILGQGPKLLIQFQNNGVVDDSQLPKDRFSAERLKGVDSTLKIQPAKLEDSAVYLCASRPLAGGSTDTQYFGPGTRLTVL.

CDR3 in DNA: TGTGCCAGCTCGGTCGGGGCTAGCTCCTACGAGCAGTACTTC. Translated: CASSVGASSYEQYF. This sequence joins TRBV18 and TRBJ2-7, with D possibly being TRBD1 or TRBD2 (5 bases each). The germline V gene has CDR1 KGHSH and CDR2 LQKENI. The CDR3 has 14 amino acids. V was trimmed by 6 bases and J by 0 bases, leaving 12 bases between them.

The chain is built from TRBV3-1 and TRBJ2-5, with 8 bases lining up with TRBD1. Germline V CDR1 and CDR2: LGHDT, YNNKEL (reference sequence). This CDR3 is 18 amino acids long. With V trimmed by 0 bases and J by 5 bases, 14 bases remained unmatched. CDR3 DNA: TGTGCCAGCAGCCAAGATGCAGGGGGCGAGGGTTGGGGGGAGACCCAGTACTTC. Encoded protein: CASSQDAGGEGWGETQYF.

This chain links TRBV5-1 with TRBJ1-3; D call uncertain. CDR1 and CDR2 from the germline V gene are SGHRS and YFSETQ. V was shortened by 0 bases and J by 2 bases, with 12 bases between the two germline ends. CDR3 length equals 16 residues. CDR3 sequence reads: CASSLEGASTGNTIYF. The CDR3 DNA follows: TGCGCCAGCAGCTTGGAGGGTGCGTCGACTGGAAACACCATATATTTT.

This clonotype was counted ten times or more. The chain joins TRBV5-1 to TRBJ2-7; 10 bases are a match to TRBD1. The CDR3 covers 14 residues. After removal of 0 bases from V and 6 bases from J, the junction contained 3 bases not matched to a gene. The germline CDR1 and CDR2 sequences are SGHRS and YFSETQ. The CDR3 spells CASSLVDRGFEQYF. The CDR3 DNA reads TGCGCCAGCAGCTTGGTGGACAGGGGGTTCGAGCAGTACTTC.

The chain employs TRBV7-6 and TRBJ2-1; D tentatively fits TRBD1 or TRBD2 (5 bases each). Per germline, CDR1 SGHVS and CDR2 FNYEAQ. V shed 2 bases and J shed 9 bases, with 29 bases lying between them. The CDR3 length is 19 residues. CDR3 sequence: CASSLPREIQPSTRGEQFF. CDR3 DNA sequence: TGTGCCAGCAGCTTACCCAGGGAGATACAGCCCAGTACGAGGGGTGAGCAGTTCTTC.